This T cell receptor (beta chain) was sequenced for a study of T cell responses to AZD1222 COVID-19 vaccine. Clones were read by immunoSEQ multiplex PCR, and TCRdb kept only the in-frame ones, dropping some. The sample lists about 120,000 clones, 85% to 95% occurring once. Comment on this clone: The antigen remains unidentified.

Study observations and caveats: Females made up more of the donors, who were largely white British, and clonal diversity may have come out too low. Spike was spanned by vaccine-associated CD4 TCRs, which were dominant at 160-218 and 743-854.

The clonotype comes from an adult in good health. Material: peripheral blood, obtained on day 0 of AZD1222 vaccination.

Here the CDR3 DNA reads TGTGCCAGCAGTTTATTGACAGCAACTAATGAAAAACTGTTTTTT. It specifies CASSLLTATNEKLFF. This chain joins TRBV28 and TRBJ1-4; maybe TRBD1 (5 bases). Per germline, CDR1 MDHEN and CDR2 SYDVKM. The CDR3 has 15 residues. Deletions cut 1 base from V and 0 bases from J, with 6 bases between.